This TCR beta chain was found in a study of blood T cell repertoires in COVID-19. Study at large: PBMCs, B-cell-depleted T cells, or T cells were the source of the cDNA or gDNA that made up the material.

Residents of about 25 US areas, aged roughly 18 to 89 years, made up the participants. Cohort 3 recovered donors had two negative PCRs, clearance, or symptom resolution. Per the original methods: How many nucleated cells were present was estimated from reference gene primer amplification. The repertoire was sequenced with immunoSEQ multiplex PCR; TCRdb's copy has only in-frame clones and lacks some. V, J and clone size reflect that table, while D and trimming were determined from the DNA. The table has some 240,000 clones, roughly 80% seen once. Germline CDR1 is SEHNR and CDR2 is FQNEAQ (reference sequence). The CDR3 sequence is 19 residues long. V was pared by 6 bases and J by 2 bases, with 15 bases of the junction left unmatched.

V gene TRBV7-9 combines with J gene TRBJ2-6, with 8 nucleotides matching TRBD2. The sequenced material came from PBMCs or T cells enriched from blood (not recorded which). This TCR was sampled from a middle-aged man who had recovered from COVID-19. The CDR3 bases are TGTGCCAGCAGACTCGGACGGGGGGGCGAGTTGGCTGGGGCCAACGTCCTGACTTTC. Protein: CASRLGRGGELAGANVLTF.